This T cell receptor (beta chain) was documented in a study of control samples from healthy donors and cancer patients. Trimming took off 7 bases at V and 3 bases at J, with 10 bases between the two ends. This CDR3 has 13 residues. Produced via immunoSEQ multiplex PCR; TCRdb's table is partial and in-frame only. Of tens of thousands of clones listed, about 93% are singletons. What was sequenced was blood. V and J are TRBV12-3 or TRBV12-4 and TRBJ2-1; no definite D call. The clonotype was recovered from a man between 25 and 39 years old in good health. CDR3 sequence reads: CASNGRNYNEQFF. CDR3 nucleotide sequence: TGTGCCAGCAATGGGCGCAACTACAATGAGCAGTTCTTC.